A selection of T cell receptor beta chains follows, all from one sample in a study of T cell responses to AZD1222 COVID-19 vaccine. Generated by immunoSEQ multiplex PCR, the TCRdb table keeps only in-frame clones and is missing some. The data show approximately 170,000 clones, approximately 92% seen once. The sequences come from peripheral blood, collected on day 0 of AZD1222 vaccination. The receptors stem from an adult in good health. Both conserved end residues are part of each CDR3. D genes are given only for firm matches. Some rows have no size entry. The others give once, few or many, or a class for an expanded clone.

j_gene,v_gene,abundance,d_gene,CDR3aa,CDR3nt
TRBJ2-7,TRBV11-2,NA,TRBD1,CASREPGQGPTQPSYEQYF,TGTGCCAGCAGGGAGCCGGGACAGGGACCCACTCAGCCTTCCTACGAGCAGTACTTC
TRBJ1-3,TRBV3-1/TRBV3-2,NA,NA,CASSRIGTDSGNTIYF,TGTGCCAGCAGCCGAATTGGGACGGACTCTGGAAACACCATATATTTT
TRBJ1-3,TRBV19,NA,TRBD1,CASRPTGDARNTIYF,TGTGCCAGTAGACCAACAGGGGATGCTCGAAACACCATATATTTT
TRBJ1-1,TRBV6-5,NA,NA,CASRDISENTEAFF,TGTGCCAGCAGGGATATCTCCGAGAACACTGAAGCTTTCTTT
TRBJ2-2,TRBV7-9,NA,NA,CASSLATGELFF,TGTGCCAGCAGCTTAGCAACCGGGGAGCTGTTTTTT
TRBJ2-5,TRBV9,NA,NA,CASSVGGGWGETQYF,TGTGCCAGCAGCGTAGGTGGGGGATGGGGAGAGACCCAGTACTTC
TRBJ2-1,TRBV9,NA,TRBD2,CASSVEVAGGPWEQFF,TGTGCCAGCAGCGTAGAGGTAGCGGGGGGGCCGTGGGAGCAGTTCTTC
TRBJ1-3,TRBV4-2,once,TRBD1,CASSQDLGQGAMGTIYF,TGTGCCAGCAGCCAAGATTTGGGGCAGGGGGCGATGGGCACCATATATTTT
TRBJ2-5,TRBV2,once,NA,CASNSWGGEVQETQYF,TGTGCCAGCAACTCTTGGGGCGGGGAAGTACAAGAGACCCAGTACTTC
TRBJ2-5,TRBV29-1,NA,NA,CSVSQSGAQETQYF,TGCAGCGTTTCCCAAAGTGGGGCCCAAGAGACCCAGTACTTC
TRBJ1-5,TRBV2,NA,NA,CASRGGNQPQHF,TGTGCCAGCCGGGGAGGCAATCAGCCCCAGCATTTT
TRBJ2-5,TRBV20-1,NA,NA,CSASRDLYQETQYF,TGCAGTGCTAGTCGGGACCTATACCAAGAGACCCAGTACTTC
TRBJ2-2,TRBV7-2,many,NA,CASSLVSAPPYAGELFF,TGTGCCAGCAGCTTAGTTAGCGCTCCCCCCTACGCCGGGGAGCTGTTTTTT
TRBJ1-1,TRBV29-1,once,NA,CSVELGGGVTEAFF,TGCAGCGTTGAACTGGGTGGGGGTGTCACTGAAGCTTTCTTT
TRBJ2-5,TRBV2,NA,TRBD1,CASTQDRQETQYF,TGTGCCAGCACCCAGGACAGGCAAGAGACCCAGTACTTC
TRBJ1-1,TRBV5-1,NA,NA,CASSWDPLGTEAFF,TGCGCCAGCAGCTGGGACCCGTTGGGCACTGAAGCTTTCTTT
TRBJ2-5,TRBV2,NA,TRBD2,CASRGTSGTKTQYF,TGTGCCAGCAGGGGGACTAGCGGGACCAAGACCCAGTACTTC
TRBJ1-1,TRBV24-1,NA,NA,CATSDSVNTEAFF,TGTGCCACCAGTGACAGCGTAAACACTGAAGCTTTCTTT
TRBJ2-1,TRBV5-1,NA,TRBD2,CASSLLESSGGGNEQFF,TGCGCCAGCAGCTTGCTCGAAAGTAGCGGGGGGGGCAATGAGCAGTTCTTC
TRBJ1-6,TRBV6-4,NA,TRBD1,CASSDSPGGGSPLHF,TGTGCCAGCAGTGACTCGCCAGGGGGCGGTTCACCCCTCCACTTT
TRBJ1-2,TRBV19,NA,NA,CASSLTRDALYGYTF,TGTGCCAGTAGTTTAACGCGGGACGCTTTGTATGGCTACACCTTC
TRBJ2-7,TRBV16,once,TRBD2,CASSEDAGDYEQYF,TGTGCCAGCAGCGAAGATGCGGGGGACTACGAGCAGTACTTC
TRBJ2-7,TRBV5-3,NA,NA,CARSPNRVYEQYF,TGTGCCAGAAGCCCCAACAGGGTTTACGAGCAGTACTTC
TRBJ1-5,TRBV4-3,once,NA,CASSQEPDRSNQPQHF,TGCGCCAGCAGCCAAGAACCCGACAGGAGCAATCAGCCCCAGCATTTT
TRBJ2-4,TRBV12-3/TRBV12-4,NA,NA,CASSPLRGDIQYF,TGTGCCAGTTCACCTCTGAGGGGAGACATTCAGTACTTC
TRBJ1-1,TRBV7-2,few,NA,CASSLAKTANTEAFF,TGTGCCAGCAGCTTAGCCAAGACGGCGAACACTGAAGCTTTCTTT
TRBJ2-7,TRBV9,NA,NA,CASSPWGRVAAEQYF,TGTGCCAGCAGCCCCTGGGGCAGGGTAGCGGCGGAGCAGTACTTC
TRBJ2-1,TRBV9,NA,TRBD2,CASQPGGSSYNEQFF,TGTGCCTCACAACCGGGGGGATCTTCCTACAATGAGCAGTTCTTC
TRBJ1-2,TRBV28,NA,NA,CASSLRGAETYGYTF,TGTGCCAGCAGTTTGCGGGGGGCTGAGACCTATGGCTACACCTTC
TRBJ2-4,TRBV5-1,NA,NA,CASSPLQKENVVAKNIQYF,TGCGCCAGCAGCCCATTACAGAAGGAGAACGTCGTAGCCAAAAACATTCAGTACTTC
TRBJ1-1,TRBV19,NA,NA,CASSIGGTVNTEAFF,TGTGCCAGTAGTATAGGAGGGACGGTGAACACTGAAGCTTTCTTT
TRBJ2-2,TRBV5-1,NA,TRBD1,CASSSGGGTGELFF,TGCGCCAGCAGCTCAGGGGGCGGTACTGGGGAGCTGTTTTTT
TRBJ1-3,TRBV6-5,few,NA,CASSYGQRSGNTIYF,TGTGCCAGCAGTTACGGACAGCGTTCTGGAAACACCATATATTTT
TRBJ1-3,TRBV7-8,NA,NA,CASSHPTAGTIYF,TGTGCCAGCAGCCACCCCACCGCTGGGACCATATATTTT
TRBJ2-7,TRBV3-1/TRBV3-2,once,NA,CASSQEAGAEQYF,TGTGCCAGCAGCCAAGAGGCGGGGGCCGAGCAGTACTTC
TRBJ2-7,TRBV7-2,once,NA,CASSASGTQYF,TGTGCCAGCAGCGCCTCTGGCACTCAGTACTTC
TRBJ1-6,TRBV19,NA,NA,CASSRRDAIGDNSPLHF,TGTGCCAGTAGTCGCCGGGACGCCATAGGGGATAATTCACCCCTCCACTTT
TRBJ1-1,TRBV7-2,NA,NA,CASSSSGYRNTEAFF,TGTGCCAGCAGCTCCAGCGGGTATAGGAACACTGAAGCTTTCTTT
TRBJ1-4,TRBV5-5,NA,NA,CASSLSGYTTNEKLFF,TGTGCCAGCAGCTTGTCTGGGTACACAACTAATGAAAAACTGTTTTTT
TRBJ2-2,TRBV10-3,NA,TRBD2,CAISDPGTSGGVNTGELFF,TGTGCCATCAGTGACCCCGGGACTAGCGGGGGAGTGAACACCGGGGAGCTGTTTTTT
TRBJ1-6,TRBV19,NA,NA,CASSIGETYNSPLHF,TGTGCCAGTAGTATAGGGGAGACCTATAATTCACCCCTCCACTTT
TRBJ2-7,TRBV29-1,NA,TRBD1,CSVDYTSGTGSYEQYF,TGCAGCGTTGACTATACGTCCGGGACAGGGTCGTACGAGCAGTACTTC
TRBJ2-3,TRBV3-1/TRBV3-2,NA,TRBD2,CASSFGGAGADTQYF,TGTGCCAGCAGCTTCGGGGGGGCCGGGGCAGATACGCAGTATTTT
TRBJ1-5,TRBV19,NA,NA,CASSRPGPGNQPQHF,TGTGCCAGTAGTAGACCGGGACCGGGGAATCAGCCCCAGCATTTT
TRBJ2-3,TRBV6-2/TRBV6-3,NA,NA,CASSQDYPHHRSTQYF,TGTGCCAGCAGTCAAGACTACCCGCACCACCGGAGTACGCAGTATTTT
TRBJ2-1,TRBV15,NA,TRBD1,CATSSVSRDRASAEQFF,TGTGCCACCAGCAGCGTGTCCCGGGACAGGGCTTCGGCTGAGCAGTTCTTC